What follows are 6 T cell receptor beta chains derived from one specimen sequenced in a study of blood T cell repertoires in COVID-19. Generated by immunoSEQ multiplex PCR, the TCRdb table keeps only in-frame clones and is missing some. The sample holds 90,000 to 120,000 clones; over 80% are singletons and the top ten take about 4%. Sequencing used peripheral blood. The receptors stem from a woman between 65 and 79 years old with acute or convalescent COVID-19.

The V gene is TRBV28, the J gene TRBJ1-1; 9 bases align to TRBD1. This CDR3 is 15 amino acids long. Germline trimming cut 8 bases from V and 6 bases from J; bases unmatched to any gene: 13. Germline V gene sequence: CDR1 MDHEN, CDR2 SYDVKM. CDR3: CASLSPGQGLSEAFF. CDR3 nucleotide sequence: TGTGCCAGCTTATCTCCGGGACAGGGACTATCTGAAGCTTTCTTT.

CDR3 loop: CASSRITGDQETQYF. As DNA, the CDR3 is TGTGCCAGCAGCCGAATAACAGGGGACCAAGAGACCCAGTACTTC. This chain joins TRBV7-9 and TRBJ2-5; 7 nucleotides align to TRBD1. CDR1 and CDR2 from the germline V gene are SEHNR and FQNEAQ (reference sequence). The CDR3 contains 15 residues. Trimming took 5 bases from V and 0 from J; bases not matched to a gene: 6.

The chain has TRBV18 and TRBJ2-6; 11 bases are a match to TRBD2. Germline V gene data show CDR1 as KGHSH and CDR2 as LQKENI. CDR3 length: 18 residues. With V trimmed by 5 bases and J by 1 base, 7 bases remained unmatched. The CDR3 reads CASSTLSGGASGANVLTF. CDR3 nucleotide sequence: TGTGCCAGCTCAACCCTTAGCGGGGGGGCATCTGGGGCCAACGTCCTGACTTTC.

The V and J genes are TRBV28 and TRBJ1-2; D perhaps matches TRBD1 (5 bases). V was shortened by 8 bases and J by 1 base, with 8 bases between the two germline ends. The CDR3 loop spans 12 amino acids. CDR1 is MDHEN, CDR2 SYDVKM, per germline. CDR3 in DNA: TGTGCCAGCGTAGACAGTAACTATGGCTACACCTTC. Encoded protein: CASVDSNYGYTF.

The J gene is TRBJ1-5, the V gene TRBV10-1, with D unresolved. V shed 4 bases and J shed 5 bases, with 6 bases lying between them. CDR1 WNHNN and CDR2 SYGVQD come from the germline V gene (reference sequence). This CDR3 contains 12 residues. CDR3 DNA: TGCGCCAGCAGTGGTCCCGATCAGCCCCAGCATTTT. Translation: CASSGPDQPQHF.

This clone has a handful of counts. V gene TRBV6-2 or TRBV6-3 combines with J gene TRBJ1-1, with a weak D call TRBD1 (5 bases). This CDR3 has 12 amino acids. V was shortened by 5 bases and J by 11 bases, with 15 bases between the two germline ends. The germline gives CDR1 MNHEY, CDR2 SVGEGT. The CDR3 sequence: CASSDKGIGAFF. As DNA, the CDR3 is TGTGCCAGCAGTGATAAGGGGATCGGGGCTTTCTTT.